This TCR beta chain was identified in a study of blood T cell repertoires in COVID-19. The germline V and J ends were trimmed by 7 bases and 0 bases, with 10 bases remaining between them. Germline V gene data show CDR1 as MNHEY and CDR2 as SVGAGI. This CDR3 is 14 amino acids long. The protocol was immunoSEQ multiplex PCR, while the TCRdb copy is restricted to in-frame clones and leaves out a portion. The sample contains under 250,000 clones, under 90% of which appear only once. This sequence joins TRBV6-5 and TRBJ2-1, with D perhaps matching TRBD2 (6 bases). Sequencing was carried out using peripheral blood. The sequence was obtained from a woman in her sixties who had recovered from COVID-19. CDR3 DNA sequence: TGTGCCAGCAAGGAGGGTCCCTCCTACAATGAGCAGTTCTTC. Protein sequence: CASKEGPSYNEQFF.